This T cell receptor beta chain emerged from a study of T-cell memory formation after mild COVID-19. At the level of the study: There were largely donor-specific TCR clusters.

In its sample, this clonotype was seen a few times. Its antigen is currently unknown. This CDR3 has 15 amino acids. Trimming at V came to 5 bases and at J to 5 bases, leaving 10 bases not matched to a gene. Germline loops: CDR1 SGHTA, CDR2 FQGNSA. Study-level points and caveats: For contracting clones, CD4+ ones sat mainly in CM and EM, CD8+ in EMRA. Whereas later expanders leaned CD4+, clones contracting day 15 to 85 showed a balanced CD4/CD8 makeup.

MiXCR, applied by TCRdb to the 5' RACE reads, yields one record per CDR3 protein. The sample has approximately 410,000 distinct CDR3 sequences; less than 25% are singletons. Specimen: PBMCs or a T cell subset sorted from them (not recorded which). The chain is built from TRBV7-2 and TRBJ2-5; 8 bases match TRBD1. The source is an adult woman who had mild COVID-19 (a few samples of this study predate the infection). Cell type and time point are not known. This CDR3 is CASSQATGGWETQYF. CDR3 coding DNA: TGTGCCAGCAGCCAGGCCACAGGGGGATGGGAGACCCAGTACTTC.